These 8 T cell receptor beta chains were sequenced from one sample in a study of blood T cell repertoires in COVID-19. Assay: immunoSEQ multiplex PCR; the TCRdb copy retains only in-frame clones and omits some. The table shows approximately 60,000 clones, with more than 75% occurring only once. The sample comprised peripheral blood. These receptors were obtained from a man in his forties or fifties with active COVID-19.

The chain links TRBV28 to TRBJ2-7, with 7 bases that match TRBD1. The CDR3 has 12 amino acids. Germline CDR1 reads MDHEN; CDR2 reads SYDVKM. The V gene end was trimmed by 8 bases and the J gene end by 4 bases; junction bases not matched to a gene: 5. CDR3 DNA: TGTGCCAGCGGGCAGGGGGTGTACGAGCAGTACTTC. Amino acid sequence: CASGQGVYEQYF.

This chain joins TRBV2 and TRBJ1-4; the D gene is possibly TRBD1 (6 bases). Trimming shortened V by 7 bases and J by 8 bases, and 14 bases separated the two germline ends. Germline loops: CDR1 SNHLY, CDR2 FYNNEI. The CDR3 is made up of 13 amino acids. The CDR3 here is CASKRTEREKLFF. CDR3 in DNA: TGTGCCAGCAAACGGACAGAACGGGAAAAACTGTTTTTT.

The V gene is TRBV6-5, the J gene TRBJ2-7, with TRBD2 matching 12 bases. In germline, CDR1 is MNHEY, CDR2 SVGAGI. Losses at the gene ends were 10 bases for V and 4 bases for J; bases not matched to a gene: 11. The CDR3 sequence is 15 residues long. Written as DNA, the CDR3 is TGTGCCATCGAGAGTCGGACTAGCGGGGTATACGAGCAGTACTTC. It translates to CAIESRTSGVYEQYF.

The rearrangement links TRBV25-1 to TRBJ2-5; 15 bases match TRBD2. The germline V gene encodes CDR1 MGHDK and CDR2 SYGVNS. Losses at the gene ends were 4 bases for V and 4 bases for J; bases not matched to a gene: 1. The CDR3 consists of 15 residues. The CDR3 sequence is CASSVGLAGGETQYF. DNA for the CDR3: TGTGCCAGCAGTGTGGGACTAGCGGGAGGAGAGACCCAGTACTTC.

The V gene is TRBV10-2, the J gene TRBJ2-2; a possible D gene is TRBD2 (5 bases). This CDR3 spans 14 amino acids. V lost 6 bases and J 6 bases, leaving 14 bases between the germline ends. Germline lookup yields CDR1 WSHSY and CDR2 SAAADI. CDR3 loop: CASSDGVNAGELFF. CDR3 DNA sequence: TGCGCCAGCAGCGACGGGGTTAACGCCGGGGAGCTGTTTTTT.

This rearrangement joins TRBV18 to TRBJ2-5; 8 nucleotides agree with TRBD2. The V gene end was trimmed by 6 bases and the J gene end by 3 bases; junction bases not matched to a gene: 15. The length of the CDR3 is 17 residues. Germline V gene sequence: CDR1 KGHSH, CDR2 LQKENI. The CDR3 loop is CASSQAPRGGPEETQYF. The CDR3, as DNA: TGTGCCAGCTCCCAGGCCCCGCGCGGGGGGCCCGAAGAGACCCAGTACTTC.

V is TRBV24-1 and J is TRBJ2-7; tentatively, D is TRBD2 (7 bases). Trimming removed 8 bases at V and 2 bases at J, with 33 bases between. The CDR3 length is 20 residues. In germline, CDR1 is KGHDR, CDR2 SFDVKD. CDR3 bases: TGTGCCACCACCCCGCGTGGGGGGGCGATAACTACGAGTGGACCCTACGAGCAGTACTTC. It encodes CATTPRGGAITTSGPYEQYF.

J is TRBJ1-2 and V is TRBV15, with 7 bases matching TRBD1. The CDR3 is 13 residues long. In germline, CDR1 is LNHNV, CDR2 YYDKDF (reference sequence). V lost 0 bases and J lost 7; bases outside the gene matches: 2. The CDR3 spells CATSRDYRGGYTF. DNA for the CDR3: TGTGCCACCAGCAGAGACTACAGGGGTGGCTACACCTTC. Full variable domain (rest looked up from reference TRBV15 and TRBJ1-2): DAMVIQNPRYQVTQFGKPVTLSCSQTLNHNVMYWYQQKSSQAPKLLFHYYDKDFNNEADTPDNFQSRRPNTSFCFLDIRSPGLGDTAMYLCATSRDYRGGYTFGSGTRLTVV.